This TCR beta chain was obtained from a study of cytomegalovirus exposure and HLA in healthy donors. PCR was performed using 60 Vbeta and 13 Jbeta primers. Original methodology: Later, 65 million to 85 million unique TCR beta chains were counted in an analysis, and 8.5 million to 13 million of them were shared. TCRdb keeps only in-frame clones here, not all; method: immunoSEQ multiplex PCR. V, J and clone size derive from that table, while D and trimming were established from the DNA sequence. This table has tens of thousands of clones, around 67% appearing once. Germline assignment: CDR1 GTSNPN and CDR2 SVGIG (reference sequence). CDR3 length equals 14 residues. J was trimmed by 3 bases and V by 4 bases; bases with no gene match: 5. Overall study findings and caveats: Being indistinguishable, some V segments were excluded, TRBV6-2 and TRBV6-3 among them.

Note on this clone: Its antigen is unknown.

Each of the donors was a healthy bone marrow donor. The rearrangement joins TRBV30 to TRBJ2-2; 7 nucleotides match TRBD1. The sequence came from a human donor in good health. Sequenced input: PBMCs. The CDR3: CAWNMGQHTGELFF. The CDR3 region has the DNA TGTGCCTGGAATATGGGACAGCACACCGGGGAGCTGTTTTTT.